The entry that follows covers one TCR beta chain sequence. The source of the sample is a study of blood T cell repertoires in COVID-19. About the study: From T cells, B-cell-depleted T cells, or PBMCs came the material, which was cDNA or gDNA.

CDR3 size: 16 residues. In germline, CDR1 is SGHNT, CDR2 YYREEE (reference sequence). J was trimmed by 0 bases and V by 3 bases; bases with no gene match: 7. Authors' processing steps: Estimation of nucleated cell counts relied on the amplification of reference gene primers. Repertoires were generated with immunoSEQ multiplex PCR, while TCRdb's copy carries only in-frame clones and drops some. That table is the source of V, J and clone size, and D and trimming were worked out from the DNA. The sample includes approximately 500,000 clones, roughly 89% seen only once; the top ten take under 8.5%. This clonotype was sampled from a woman between 50 and 59 years old with COVID-19, enrolled during active disease. This chain connects TRBV5-4 to TRBJ2-3, with TRBD2 matching over 7 bases. The sample comprised peripheral blood. The CDR3 spells CASSSTPGLSTDTQYF. In DNA, the CDR3 is TGTGCCAGCAGCTCCACGCCGGGACTAAGCACAGATACGCAGTATTTT.